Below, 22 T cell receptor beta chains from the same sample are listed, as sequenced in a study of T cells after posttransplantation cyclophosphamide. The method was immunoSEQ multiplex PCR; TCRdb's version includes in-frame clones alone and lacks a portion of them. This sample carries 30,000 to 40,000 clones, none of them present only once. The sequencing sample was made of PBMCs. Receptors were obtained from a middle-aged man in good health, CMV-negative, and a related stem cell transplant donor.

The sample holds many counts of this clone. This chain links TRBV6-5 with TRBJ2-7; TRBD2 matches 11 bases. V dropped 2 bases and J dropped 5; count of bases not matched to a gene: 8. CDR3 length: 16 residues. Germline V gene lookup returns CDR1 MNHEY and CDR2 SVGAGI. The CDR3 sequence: CASSYLAGGFSDEQYF. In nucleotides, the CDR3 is TGTGCCAGCAGTTACCTAGCGGGAGGTTTCTCTGACGAGCAGTACTTC.

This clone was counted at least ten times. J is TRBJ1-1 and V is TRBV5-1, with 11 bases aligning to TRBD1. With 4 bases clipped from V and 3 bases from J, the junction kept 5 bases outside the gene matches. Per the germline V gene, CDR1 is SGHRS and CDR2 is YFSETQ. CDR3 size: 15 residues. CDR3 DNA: TGCGCCAGCAGCCGCGGACAGGGGGCGGACACTGAAGCTTTCTTT. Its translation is CASSRGQGADTEAFF.

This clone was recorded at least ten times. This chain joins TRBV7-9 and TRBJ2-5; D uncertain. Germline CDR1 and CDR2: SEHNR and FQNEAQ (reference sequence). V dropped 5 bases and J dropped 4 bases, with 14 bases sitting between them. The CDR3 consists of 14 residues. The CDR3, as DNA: TGTGCCAGCAGCCCCCGTTCGGGTGTAGAGACCCAGTACTTC. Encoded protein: CASSPRSGVETQYF.

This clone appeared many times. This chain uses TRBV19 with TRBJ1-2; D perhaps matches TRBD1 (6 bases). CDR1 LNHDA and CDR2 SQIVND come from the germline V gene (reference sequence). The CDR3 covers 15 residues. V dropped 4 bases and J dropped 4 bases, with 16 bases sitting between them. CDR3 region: CASSTVATGFYGYTF. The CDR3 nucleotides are TGTGCCAGTAGTACTGTCGCGACAGGCTTCTATGGCTACACCTTC.

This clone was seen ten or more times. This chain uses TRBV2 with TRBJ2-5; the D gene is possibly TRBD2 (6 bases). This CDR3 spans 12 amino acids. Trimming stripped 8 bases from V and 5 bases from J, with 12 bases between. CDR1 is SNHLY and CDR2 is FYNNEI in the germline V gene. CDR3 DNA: TGTGCCAGCGTCCGGGAGAGGGAGACCCAGTACTTC. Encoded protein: CASVRERETQYF.

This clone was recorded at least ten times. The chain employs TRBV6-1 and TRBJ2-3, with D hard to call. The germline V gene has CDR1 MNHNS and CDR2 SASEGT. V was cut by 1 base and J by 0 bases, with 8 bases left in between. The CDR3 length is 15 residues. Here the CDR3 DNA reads TGTGCCAGCAGTGAAGTCGACATCAGCACAGATACGCAGTATTTT. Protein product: CASSEVDISTDTQYF.

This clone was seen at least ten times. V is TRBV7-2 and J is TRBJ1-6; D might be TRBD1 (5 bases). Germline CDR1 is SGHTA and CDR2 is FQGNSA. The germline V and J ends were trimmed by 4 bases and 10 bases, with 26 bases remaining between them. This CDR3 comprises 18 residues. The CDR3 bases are TGTGCCAGCAGCTCTAGTGTGTCTGCCAGGGTTTTAGAGTCACCCCTCCACTTT. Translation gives CASSSSVSARVLESPLHF.

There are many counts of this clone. The CDR3 region has the DNA TGTGCCAGCAGCTTAGTGGGGACAGGTGGAGACACCTTC. Translated, it gives CASSLVGTGGDTF. The chain links TRBV11-2 to TRBJ1-2; TRBD1 matches at 8 bases. V trimming: 1 base; J trimming: 12 bases; junction bases outside the gene matches: 7. The CDR3 is 13 residues long. Germline V CDR1 and CDR2: SGHAT, FQNNGV. Full variable domain (remainder filled in from reference TRBV11-2 and TRBJ1-2): EAGVAQSPRYKIIEKRQSVAFWCNPISGHATLYWYQQILGQGPKLLIQFQNNGVVDDSQLPKDRFSAERLKGVDSTLKIQPAKLEDSAVYLCASSLVGTGGDTFGSGTRLTVV.

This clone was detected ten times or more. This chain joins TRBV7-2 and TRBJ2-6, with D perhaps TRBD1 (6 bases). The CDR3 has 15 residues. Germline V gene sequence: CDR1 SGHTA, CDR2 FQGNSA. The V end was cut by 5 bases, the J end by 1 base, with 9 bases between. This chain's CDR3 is CASSIQGSGANVLTF. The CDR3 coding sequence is TGTGCCAGCAGCATACAGGGATCTGGGGCCAACGTCCTGACTTTC.

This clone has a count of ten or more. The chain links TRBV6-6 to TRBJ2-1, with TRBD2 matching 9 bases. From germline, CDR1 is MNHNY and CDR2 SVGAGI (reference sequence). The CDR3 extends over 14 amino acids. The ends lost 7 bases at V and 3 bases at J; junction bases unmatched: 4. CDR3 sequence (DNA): TGTGCCAGCACCCTAGCGGGGATCTACAATGAGCAGTTCTTC. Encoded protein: CASTLAGIYNEQFF.

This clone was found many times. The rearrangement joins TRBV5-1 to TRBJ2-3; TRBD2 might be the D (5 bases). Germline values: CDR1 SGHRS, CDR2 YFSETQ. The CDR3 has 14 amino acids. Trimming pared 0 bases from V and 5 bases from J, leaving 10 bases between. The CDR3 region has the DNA TGCGCCAGCAGCTTGGGGAGCGAGGGAGATACGCAGTATTTT. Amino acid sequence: CASSLGSEGDTQYF. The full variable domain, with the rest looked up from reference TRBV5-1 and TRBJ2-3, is KAGVTQTPRYLIKTRGQQVTLSCSPISGHRSVSWYQQTPGQGLQFLFEYFSETQRNKGNFPGRFSGRQFSNSRSEMNVSTLELGDSALYLCASSLGSEGDTQYFGPGTRLTVL.

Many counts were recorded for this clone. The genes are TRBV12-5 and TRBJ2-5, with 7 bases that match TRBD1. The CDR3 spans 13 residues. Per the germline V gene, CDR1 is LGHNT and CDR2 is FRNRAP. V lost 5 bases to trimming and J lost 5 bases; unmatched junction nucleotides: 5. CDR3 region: CASGPQGTETQYF. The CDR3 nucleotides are TGTGCTAGTGGTCCACAGGGGACGGAGACCCAGTACTTC.

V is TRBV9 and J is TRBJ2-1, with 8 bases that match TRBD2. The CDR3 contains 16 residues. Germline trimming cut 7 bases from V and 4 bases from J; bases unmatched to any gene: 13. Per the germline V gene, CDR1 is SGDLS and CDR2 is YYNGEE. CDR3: CASGTTRLAGYNEQFF. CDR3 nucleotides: TGTGCCAGCGGTACAACGCGGCTAGCGGGTTACAATGAGCAGTTCTTC.

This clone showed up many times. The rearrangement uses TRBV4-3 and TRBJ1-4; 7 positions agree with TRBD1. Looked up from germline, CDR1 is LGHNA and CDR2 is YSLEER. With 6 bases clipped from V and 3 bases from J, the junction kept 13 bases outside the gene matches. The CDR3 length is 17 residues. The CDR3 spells CASRDTGVRVPNEKLFF. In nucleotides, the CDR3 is TGCGCCAGCAGAGACACAGGGGTTCGGGTACCTAATGAAAAACTGTTTTTT.

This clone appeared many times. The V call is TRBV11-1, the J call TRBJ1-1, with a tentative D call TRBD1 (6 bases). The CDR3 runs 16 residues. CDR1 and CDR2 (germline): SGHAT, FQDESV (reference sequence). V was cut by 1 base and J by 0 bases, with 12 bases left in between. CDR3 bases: TGTGCCAGCAGCTTAGGGGCAGGGGAACTGAACACTGAAGCTTTCTTT. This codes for CASSLGAGELNTEAFF.

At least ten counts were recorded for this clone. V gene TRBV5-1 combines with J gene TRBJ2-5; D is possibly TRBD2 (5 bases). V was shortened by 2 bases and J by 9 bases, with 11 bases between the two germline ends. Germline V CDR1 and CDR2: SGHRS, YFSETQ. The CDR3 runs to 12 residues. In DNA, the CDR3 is TGCGCCAGCAGCTTCCCTGAGAGGGCCCAGTACTTC. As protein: CASSFPERAQYF.

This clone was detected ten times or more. The CDR3 sequence is CASSLLHREGTGELFF. CDR3 bases: TGTGCCAGCAGCTTACTGCACAGGGAAGGTACCGGGGAGCTGTTTTTT. The chain uses TRBV7-2 and TRBJ2-2; tentatively, D is TRBD1 (6 bases). V was cut by 2 bases and J by 5 bases, with 15 bases left in between. The CDR3 sequence is 16 residues long. From germline, CDR1 is SGHTA and CDR2 FQGNSA.

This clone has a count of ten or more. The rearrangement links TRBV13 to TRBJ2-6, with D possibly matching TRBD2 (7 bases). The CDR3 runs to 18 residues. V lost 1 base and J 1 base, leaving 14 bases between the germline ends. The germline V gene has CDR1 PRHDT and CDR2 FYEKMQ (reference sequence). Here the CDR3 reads CASSLAEGGISGANVLTF. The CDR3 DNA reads TGTGCCAGCAGCTTAGCGGAGGGGGGGATATCTGGGGCCAACGTCCTGACTTTC. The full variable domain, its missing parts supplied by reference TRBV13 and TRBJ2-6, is AAGVIQSPRHLIKEKRETATLKCYPIPRHDTVYWYQQGPGQDPQFLISFYEKMQSDKGSIPDRFSAQQFSDYHSELNMSSLELGDSALYFCASSLAEGGISGANVLTFGAGSRLTVL.

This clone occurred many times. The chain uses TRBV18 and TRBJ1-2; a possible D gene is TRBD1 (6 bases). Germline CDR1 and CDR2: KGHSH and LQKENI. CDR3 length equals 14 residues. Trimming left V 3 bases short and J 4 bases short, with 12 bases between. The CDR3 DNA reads TGTGCCAGCTCACCCCCAGGGGTATTCTATGGCTACACCTTC. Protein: CASSPPGVFYGYTF.

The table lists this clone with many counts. CDR3 sequence reads: CASSTYSATNEKLFF. The CDR3 DNA reads TGTGCCAGCTCAACCTACTCGGCAACTAATGAAAAACTGTTTTTT. The V gene is TRBV18, the J gene TRBJ1-4; no clear D. Per the germline V gene, CDR1 is KGHSH and CDR2 is LQKENI. The CDR3 is 15 residues long. The V end lost 5 bases, the J end lost 0 bases, and 10 bases lay between the germline ends.

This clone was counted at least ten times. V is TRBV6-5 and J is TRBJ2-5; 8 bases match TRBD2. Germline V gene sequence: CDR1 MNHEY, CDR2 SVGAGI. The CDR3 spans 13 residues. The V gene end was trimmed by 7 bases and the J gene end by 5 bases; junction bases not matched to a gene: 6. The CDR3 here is CASMAGGYETQYF. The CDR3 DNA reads TGTGCCAGCATGGCGGGGGGCTATGAGACCCAGTACTTC.

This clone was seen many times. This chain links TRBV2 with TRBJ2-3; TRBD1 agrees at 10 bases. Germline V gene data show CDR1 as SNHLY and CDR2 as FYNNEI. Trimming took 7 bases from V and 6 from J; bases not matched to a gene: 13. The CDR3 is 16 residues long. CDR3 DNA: TGTGCCAGCAACACCCGCCGGGACAGGGGTCAGGATACGCAGTATTTT. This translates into CASNTRRDRGQDTQYF.